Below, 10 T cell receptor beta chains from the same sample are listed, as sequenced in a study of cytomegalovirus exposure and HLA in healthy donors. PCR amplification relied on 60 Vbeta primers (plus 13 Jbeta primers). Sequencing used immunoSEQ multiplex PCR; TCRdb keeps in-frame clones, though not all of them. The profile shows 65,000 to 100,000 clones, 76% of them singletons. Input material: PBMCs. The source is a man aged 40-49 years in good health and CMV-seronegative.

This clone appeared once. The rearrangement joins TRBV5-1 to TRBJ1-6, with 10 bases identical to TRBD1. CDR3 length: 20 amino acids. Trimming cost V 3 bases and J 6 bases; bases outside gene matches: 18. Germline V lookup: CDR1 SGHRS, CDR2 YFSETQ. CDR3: CASSSEAGTGVYSFNSPLHF. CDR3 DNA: TGCGCCAGCAGCTCGGAGGCCGGGACAGGGGTTTATAGTTTTAATTCACCCCTCCACTTT.

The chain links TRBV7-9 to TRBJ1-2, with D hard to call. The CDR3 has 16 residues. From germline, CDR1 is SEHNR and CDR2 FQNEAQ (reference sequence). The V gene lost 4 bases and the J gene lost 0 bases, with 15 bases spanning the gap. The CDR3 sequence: CASSSHDFIPNYGYTF. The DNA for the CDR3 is TGTGCCAGCAGCTCCCACGACTTCATCCCTAACTATGGCTACACCTTC.

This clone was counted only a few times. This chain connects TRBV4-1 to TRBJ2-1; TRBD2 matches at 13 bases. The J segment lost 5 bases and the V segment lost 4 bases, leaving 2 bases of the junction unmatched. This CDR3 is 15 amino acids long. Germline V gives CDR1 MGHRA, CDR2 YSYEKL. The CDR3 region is CASSRLAGGNNEQFF. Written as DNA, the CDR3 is TGCGCCAGCAGCCGACTAGCGGGGGGCAACAATGAGCAGTTCTTC.

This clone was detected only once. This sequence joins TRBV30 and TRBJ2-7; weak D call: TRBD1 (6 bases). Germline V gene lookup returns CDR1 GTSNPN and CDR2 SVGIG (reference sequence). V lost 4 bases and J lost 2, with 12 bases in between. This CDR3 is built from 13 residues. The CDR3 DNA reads TGTGCCTGGAAAGTACAGGGCACCTACGAGCAGTACTTC. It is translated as CAWKVQGTYEQYF. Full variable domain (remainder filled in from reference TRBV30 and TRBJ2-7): SQTIHQWPATLVQPVGSPLSLECTVEGTSNPNLYWYRQAAGRGLQLLFYSVGIGQISSEVPQNLSASRPQDRQFILSSKKLLLSDSGFYLCAWKVQGTYEQYFGPGTRLTVT.

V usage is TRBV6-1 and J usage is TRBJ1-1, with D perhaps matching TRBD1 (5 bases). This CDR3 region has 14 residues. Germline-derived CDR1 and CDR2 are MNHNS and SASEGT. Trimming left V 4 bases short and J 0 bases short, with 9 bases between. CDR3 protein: CASSGGGMNTEAFF. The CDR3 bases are TGTGCCAGCAGTGGGGGGGGGATGAACACTGAAGCTTTCTTT.

The CDR3 is CASSVGAGGVTDTQYF. Written as DNA, the CDR3 is TGTGCCAGCAGCGTGGGAGCGGGGGGGGTAACAGATACGCAGTATTTT. This chain connects TRBV9 to TRBJ2-3; 10 bases are shared with TRBD2. CDR1 and CDR2 (germline): SGDLS, YYNGEE. This CDR3 contains 16 residues. Trimming at V came to 2 bases and at J to 3 bases, leaving 6 bases not matched to a gene.

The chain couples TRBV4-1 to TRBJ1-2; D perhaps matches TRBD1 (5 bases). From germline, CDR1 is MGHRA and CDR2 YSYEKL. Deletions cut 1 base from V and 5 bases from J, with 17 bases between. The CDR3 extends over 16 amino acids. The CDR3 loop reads CASSQASGTAKYGYTF. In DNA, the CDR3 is TGCGCCAGCAGCCAAGCCTCCGGGACTGCCAAGTATGGCTACACCTTC.

CDR3 bases: TGTGCCAGCAGCTTAGGTTCGGCGGGGCTCACAGATACGCAGTATTTT. This sequence encodes CASSLGSAGLTDTQYF. This chain uses TRBV7-3 with TRBJ2-3, with a tentative D call TRBD2 (6 bases). The CDR3 contains 16 residues. The V end was cut by 2 bases, the J end by 2 bases, with 14 bases between. The germline V gene encodes CDR1 SGHTA and CDR2 FQGTGA.

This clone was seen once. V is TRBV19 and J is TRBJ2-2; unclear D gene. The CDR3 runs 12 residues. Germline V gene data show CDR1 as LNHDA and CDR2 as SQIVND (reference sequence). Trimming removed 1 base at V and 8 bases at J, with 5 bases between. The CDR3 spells CASSIGRGELFF. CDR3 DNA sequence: TGTGCCAGTAGTATAGGTCGGGGGGAGCTGTTTTTT.

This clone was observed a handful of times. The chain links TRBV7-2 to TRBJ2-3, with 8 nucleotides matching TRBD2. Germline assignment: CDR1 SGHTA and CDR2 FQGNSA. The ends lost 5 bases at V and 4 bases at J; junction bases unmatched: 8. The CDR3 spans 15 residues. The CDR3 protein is CASSPGLVLADTQYF. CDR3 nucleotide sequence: TGTGCCAGCAGCCCGGGACTAGTATTGGCAGATACGCAGTATTTT.